This T cell receptor beta chain originates from a study of blood T cell repertoires in COVID-19. TCRdb's table, derived via immunoSEQ multiplex PCR, lists solely in-frame clones and lacks some. Of under 300,000 clones listed, around 90% are singletons. Germline values: CDR1 SGHTA, CDR2 FQGTGA. J was trimmed by 7 bases and V by 5 bases; bases with no gene match: 7. This CDR3 is built from 13 residues. Source material: PBMCs or T cells enriched from blood (not recorded which). This receptor was identified in a woman aged 45 to 65 who had recovered from COVID-19. The chain is built from TRBV7-3 and TRBJ1-1; 7 bases are shared with TRBD1. The chain's CDR3 is CASSPTGTIEAFF. CDR3 sequence (DNA): TGTGCCAGCAGCCCGACAGGGACAATTGAAGCTTTCTTT.